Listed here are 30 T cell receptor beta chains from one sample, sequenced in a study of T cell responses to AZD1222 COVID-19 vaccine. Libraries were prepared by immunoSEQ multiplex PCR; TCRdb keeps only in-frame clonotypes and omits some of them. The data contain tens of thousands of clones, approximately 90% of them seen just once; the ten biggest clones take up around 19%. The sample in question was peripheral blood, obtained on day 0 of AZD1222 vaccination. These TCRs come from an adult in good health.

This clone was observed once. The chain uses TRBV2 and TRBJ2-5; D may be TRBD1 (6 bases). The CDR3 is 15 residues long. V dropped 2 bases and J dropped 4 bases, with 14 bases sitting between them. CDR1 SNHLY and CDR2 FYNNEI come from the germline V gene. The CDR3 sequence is CASSEMGARGETQYF. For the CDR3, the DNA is TGTGCCAGCAGTGAAATGGGGGCGAGGGGAGAGACCCAGTACTTC.

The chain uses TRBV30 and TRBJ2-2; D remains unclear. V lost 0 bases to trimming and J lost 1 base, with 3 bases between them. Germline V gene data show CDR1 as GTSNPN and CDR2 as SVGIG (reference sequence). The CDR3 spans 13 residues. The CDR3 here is CAWSVMNTGELFF. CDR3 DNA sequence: TGTGCCTGGAGTGTAATGAACACCGGGGAGCTGTTTTTT.

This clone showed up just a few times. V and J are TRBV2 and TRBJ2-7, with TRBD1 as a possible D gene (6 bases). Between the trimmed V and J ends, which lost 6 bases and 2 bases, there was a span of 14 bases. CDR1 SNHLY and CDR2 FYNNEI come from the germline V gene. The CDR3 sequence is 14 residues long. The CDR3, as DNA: TGTGCCAGCAGAGAACAGGGACCCACCTACGAGCAGTACTTC. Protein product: CASREQGPTYEQYF.

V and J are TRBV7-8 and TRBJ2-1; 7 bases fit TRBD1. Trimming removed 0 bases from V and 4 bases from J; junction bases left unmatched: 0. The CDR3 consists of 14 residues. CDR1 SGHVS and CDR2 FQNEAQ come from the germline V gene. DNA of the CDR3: TGTGCCAGCAGCTTAGCGGGACAGTACAATGAGCAGTTCTTC. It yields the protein CASSLAGQYNEQFF.

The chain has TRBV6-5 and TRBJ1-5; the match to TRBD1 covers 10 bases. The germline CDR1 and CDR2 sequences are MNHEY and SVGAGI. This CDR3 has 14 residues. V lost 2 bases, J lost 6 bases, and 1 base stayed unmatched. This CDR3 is CASSYGQGGQPQHF. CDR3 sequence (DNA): TGTGCCAGCAGTTACGGACAGGGGGGTCAGCCCCAGCATTTT.

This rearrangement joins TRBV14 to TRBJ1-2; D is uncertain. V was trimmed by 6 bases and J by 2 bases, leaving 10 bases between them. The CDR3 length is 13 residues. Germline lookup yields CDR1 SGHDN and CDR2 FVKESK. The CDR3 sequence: CASSSTPNYGYTF. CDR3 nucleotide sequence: TGTGCCAGCAGTTCGACACCCAACTATGGCTACACCTTC.

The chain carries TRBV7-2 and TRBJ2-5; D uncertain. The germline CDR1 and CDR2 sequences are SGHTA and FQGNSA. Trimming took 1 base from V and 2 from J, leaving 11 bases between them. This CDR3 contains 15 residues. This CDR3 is CASSLVGQQQETQYF. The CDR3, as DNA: TGTGCCAGCAGCTTAGTTGGGCAGCAACAAGAGACCCAGTACTTC.

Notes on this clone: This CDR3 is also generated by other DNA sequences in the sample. CDR3 protein: CASSPLGGYEQYF. The CDR3 DNA reads TGTGCCAGCTCACCATTAGGGGGCTACGAGCAGTACTTC. J is TRBJ2-7 and V is TRBV18; TRBD1 is a possible D gene (6 bases). V was clipped by 2 bases and J by 3 bases, with 8 bases between them. Germline-derived CDR1 and CDR2 are KGHSH and LQKENI. The CDR3 sequence is 13 residues long.

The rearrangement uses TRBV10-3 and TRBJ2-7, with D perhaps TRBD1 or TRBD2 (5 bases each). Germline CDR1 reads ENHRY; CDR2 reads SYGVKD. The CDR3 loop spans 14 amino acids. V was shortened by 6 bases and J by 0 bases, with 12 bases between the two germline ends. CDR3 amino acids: CAIRSEGSSYEQYF. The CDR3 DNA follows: TGTGCCATCAGATCAGAGGGGAGCTCCTACGAGCAGTACTTC.

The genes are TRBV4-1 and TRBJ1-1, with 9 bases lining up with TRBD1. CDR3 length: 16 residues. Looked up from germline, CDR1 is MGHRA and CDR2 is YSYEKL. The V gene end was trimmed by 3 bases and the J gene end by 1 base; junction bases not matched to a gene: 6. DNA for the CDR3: TGCGCCAGCAGCCACGCCCGGACAGGGGAGAACACTGAAGCTTTCTTT. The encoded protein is CASSHARTGENTEAFF.

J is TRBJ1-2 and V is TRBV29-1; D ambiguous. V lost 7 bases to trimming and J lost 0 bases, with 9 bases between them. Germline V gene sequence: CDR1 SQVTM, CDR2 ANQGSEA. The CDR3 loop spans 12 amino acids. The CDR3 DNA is TGCAGCGATACCGATGCTAACTATGGCTACACCTTC. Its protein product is CSDTDANYGYTF.

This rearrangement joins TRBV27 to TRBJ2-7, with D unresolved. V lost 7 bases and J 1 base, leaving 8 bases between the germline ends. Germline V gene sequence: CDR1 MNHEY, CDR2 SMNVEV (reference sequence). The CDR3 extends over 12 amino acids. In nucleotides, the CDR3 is TGTGCCAGCACGAGTAGGTCCTACGAGCAGTACTTC. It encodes CASTSRSYEQYF.

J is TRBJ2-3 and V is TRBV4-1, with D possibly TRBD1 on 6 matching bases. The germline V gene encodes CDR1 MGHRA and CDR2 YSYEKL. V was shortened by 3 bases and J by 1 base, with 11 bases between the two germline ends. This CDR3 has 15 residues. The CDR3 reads CASSQGARGTDTQYF. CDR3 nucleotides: TGCGCCAGCAGCCAGGGGGCTAGGGGCACAGATACGCAGTATTTT.

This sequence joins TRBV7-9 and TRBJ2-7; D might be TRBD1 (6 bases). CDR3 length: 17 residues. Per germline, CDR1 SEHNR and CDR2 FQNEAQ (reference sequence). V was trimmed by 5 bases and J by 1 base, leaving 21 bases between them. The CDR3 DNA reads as TGTGCCAGCAGCAACCCATCCCGACAGGTTCCGTCCTACGAGCAGTACTTC. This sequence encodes CASSNPSRQVPSYEQYF.

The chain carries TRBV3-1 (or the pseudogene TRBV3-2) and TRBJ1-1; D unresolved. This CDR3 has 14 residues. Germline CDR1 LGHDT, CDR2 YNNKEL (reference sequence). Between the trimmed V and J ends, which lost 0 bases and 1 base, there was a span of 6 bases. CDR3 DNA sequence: TGTGCCAGCAGCCAAGATCGGGGGAACACTGAAGCTTTCTTT. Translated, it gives CASSQDRGNTEAFF.

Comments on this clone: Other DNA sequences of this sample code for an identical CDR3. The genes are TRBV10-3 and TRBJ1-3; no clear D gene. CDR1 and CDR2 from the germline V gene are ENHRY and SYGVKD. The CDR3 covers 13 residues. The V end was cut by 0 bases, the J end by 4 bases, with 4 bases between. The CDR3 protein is CAISESLGNTIYF. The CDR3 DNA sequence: TGTGCCATCAGTGAGTCATTGGGAAACACCATATATTTT.

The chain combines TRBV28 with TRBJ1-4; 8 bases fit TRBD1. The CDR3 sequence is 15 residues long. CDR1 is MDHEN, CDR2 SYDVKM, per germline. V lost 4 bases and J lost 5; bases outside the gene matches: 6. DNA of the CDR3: TGTGCCAGCAGTTCCCCCTGGACAGGGAATGAAAAACTGTTTTTT. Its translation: CASSSPWTGNEKLFF.

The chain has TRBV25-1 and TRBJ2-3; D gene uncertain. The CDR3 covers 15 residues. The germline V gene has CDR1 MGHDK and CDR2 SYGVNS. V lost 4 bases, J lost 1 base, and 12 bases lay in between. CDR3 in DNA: TGTGCCAGCAGTGGCGGCTTTGGCGGCACAGATACGCAGTATTTT. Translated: CASSGGFGGTDTQYF.

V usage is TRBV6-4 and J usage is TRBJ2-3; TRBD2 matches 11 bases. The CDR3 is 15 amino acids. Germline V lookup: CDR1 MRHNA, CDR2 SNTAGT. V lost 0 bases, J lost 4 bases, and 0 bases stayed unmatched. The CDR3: CASSDSSGGADTQYF. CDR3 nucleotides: TGTGCCAGCAGTGACTCTAGCGGGGGGGCAGATACGCAGTATTTT.

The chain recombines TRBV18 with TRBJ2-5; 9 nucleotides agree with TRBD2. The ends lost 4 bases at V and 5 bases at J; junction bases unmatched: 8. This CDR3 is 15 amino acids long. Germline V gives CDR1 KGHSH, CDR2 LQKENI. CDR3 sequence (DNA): TGTGCCAGCTCACGCGAGGGACTAGCTGGCGAGACCCAGTACTTC. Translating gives CASSREGLAGETQYF.

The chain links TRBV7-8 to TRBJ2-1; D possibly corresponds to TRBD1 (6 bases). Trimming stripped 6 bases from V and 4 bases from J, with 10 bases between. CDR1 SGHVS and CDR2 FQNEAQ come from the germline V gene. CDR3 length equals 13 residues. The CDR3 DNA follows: TGTGCCAGCAGAGGGGGTAGTTACAATGAGCAGTTCTTC. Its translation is CASRGGSYNEQFF.

CDR3 sequence (DNA): TGTGCCAGCACAGCCCCAAATGAAAAACTGTTTTTT. It translates to CASTAPNEKLFF. V usage is TRBV28 and J usage is TRBJ1-4, with unresolved D. V lost 7 bases, J lost 5 bases, and 8 bases lay in between. The CDR3 runs to 12 residues. Germline V gene data show CDR1 as MDHEN and CDR2 as SYDVKM.

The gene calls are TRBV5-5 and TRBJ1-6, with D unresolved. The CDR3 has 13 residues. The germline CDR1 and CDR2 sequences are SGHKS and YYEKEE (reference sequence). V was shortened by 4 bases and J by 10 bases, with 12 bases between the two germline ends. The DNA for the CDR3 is TGTGCCAGCAGCCCGAGGGCGACCTCACCCCTCCACTTT. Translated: CASSPRATSPLHF.

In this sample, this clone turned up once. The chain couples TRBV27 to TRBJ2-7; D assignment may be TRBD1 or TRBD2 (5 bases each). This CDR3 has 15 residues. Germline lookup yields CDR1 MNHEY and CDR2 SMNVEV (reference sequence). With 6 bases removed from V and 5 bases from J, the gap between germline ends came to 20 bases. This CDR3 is CASRWMGRAEDEQYF. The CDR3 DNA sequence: TGTGCCAGCAGGTGGATGGGACGGGCCGAGGACGAGCAGTACTTC.

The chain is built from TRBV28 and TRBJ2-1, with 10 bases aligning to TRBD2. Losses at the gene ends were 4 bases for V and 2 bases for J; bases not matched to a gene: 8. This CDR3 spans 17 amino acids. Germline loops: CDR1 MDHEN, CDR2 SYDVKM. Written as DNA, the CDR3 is TGTGCCAGCAGTTGGGGTACCGGGACTAGCGCCTACAATGAGCAGTTCTTC. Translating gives CASSWGTGTSAYNEQFF.

The CDR3 DNA sequence: TGTGCCAGCAGTTCAAGTTATAGCAATCAGCCCCAGCATTTT. Translated, it gives CASSSSYSNQPQHF. V and J are TRBV6-2 or TRBV6-3 and TRBJ1-5; no reliable D call. Trimming took off 4 bases at V and 0 bases at J, with 7 bases between the two ends. The CDR3 is 14 amino acids. Per germline, CDR1 MNHEY and CDR2 SVGEGT.

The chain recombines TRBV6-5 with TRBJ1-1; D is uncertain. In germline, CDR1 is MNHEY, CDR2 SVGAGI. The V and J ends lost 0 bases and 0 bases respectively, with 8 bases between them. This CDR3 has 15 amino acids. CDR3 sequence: CASSYSVGMNTEAFF. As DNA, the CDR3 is TGTGCCAGCAGTTACTCTGTCGGTATGAACACTGAAGCTTTCTTT.

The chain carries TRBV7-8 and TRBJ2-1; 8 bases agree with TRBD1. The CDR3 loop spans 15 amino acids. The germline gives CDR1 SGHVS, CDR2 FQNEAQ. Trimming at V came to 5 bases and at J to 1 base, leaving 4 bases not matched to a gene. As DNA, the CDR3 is TGTGCCAGCAGCCCCGACAGGGGTTCCTACAATGAGCAGTTCTTC. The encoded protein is CASSPDRGSYNEQFF.

DNA of the CDR3: TGTGCCAGCAGTGAAGGGACAGGGGGCGCAGATACGCAGTATTTT. Its protein product is CASSEGTGGADTQYF. This chain connects TRBV6-1 to TRBJ2-3; 11 bases line up with TRBD1. V gave up 1 base and J gave up 4 bases; unmatched junction bases: 1. Germline CDR1 is MNHNS and CDR2 is SASEGT. CDR3 length equals 15 residues.

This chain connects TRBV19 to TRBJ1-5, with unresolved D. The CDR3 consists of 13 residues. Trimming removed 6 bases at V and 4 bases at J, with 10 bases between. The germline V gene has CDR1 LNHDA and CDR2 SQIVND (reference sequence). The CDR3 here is CASSLVLNQPQHF. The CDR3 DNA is TGTGCCAGTAGCCTGGTTCTTAATCAGCCCCAGCATTTT.